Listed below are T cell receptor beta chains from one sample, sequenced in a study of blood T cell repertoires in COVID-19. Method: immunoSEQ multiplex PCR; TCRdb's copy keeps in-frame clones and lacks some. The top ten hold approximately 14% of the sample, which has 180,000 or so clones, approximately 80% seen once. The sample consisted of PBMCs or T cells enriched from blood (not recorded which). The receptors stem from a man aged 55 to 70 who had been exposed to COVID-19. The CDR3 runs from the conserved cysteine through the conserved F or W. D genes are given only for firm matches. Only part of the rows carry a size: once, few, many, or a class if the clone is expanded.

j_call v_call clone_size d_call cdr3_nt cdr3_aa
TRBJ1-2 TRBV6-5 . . TGTGCCAGCAGCTCCGGGACATGGTATGGCTACACCTTC CASSSGTWYGYTF
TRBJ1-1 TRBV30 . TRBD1 TGTGCCTGGAGTGGGGACAGAGTAGCTTTCTTT CAWSGDRVAFF
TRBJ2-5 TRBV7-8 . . TGTGCCAGCAGCTTAGGTTCAGTTCAAGAGACCCAGTACTTC CASSLGSVQETQYF
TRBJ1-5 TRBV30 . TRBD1 TGTGCCTGGAACGGACAGGGCAATCAGCCCCAGCATTTT CAWNGQGNQPQHF
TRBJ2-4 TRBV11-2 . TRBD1 TGTGCCAGCAGCTTAGTAGAGTTGGGACAGCTAGCCAAAAACATTCAGTACTTC CASSLVELGQLAKNIQYF
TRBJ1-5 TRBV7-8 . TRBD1 TGTGCCAGCAGCCCCTGGGTGACAGGGGACAATCAGCCCCAGCATTTT CASSPWVTGDNQPQHF
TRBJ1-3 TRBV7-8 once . TGTGCCAGCAGCCTAAGGGCGGGGTCTGGAAACACCATATATTTT CASSLRAGSGNTIYF
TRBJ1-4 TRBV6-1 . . TGTGCCAGCAGTGACCCAGGGGCGCCTAATGAAAAACTGTTTTTT CASSDPGAPNEKLFF
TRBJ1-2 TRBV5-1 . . TGCGCCAGCAGCCGGGTTTCCGGTGGTGGCTACACCTTC CASSRVSGGGYTF
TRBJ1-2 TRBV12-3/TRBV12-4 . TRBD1 TGTGCCAGCAGTTTGGTGTCAGGGGGTGGCTACACCTTC CASSLVSGGGYTF
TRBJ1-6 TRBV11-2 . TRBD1 TGTGCCAGCAGCTTAGCAGGGGGCAATTCACCCCTCCACTTT CASSLAGGNSPLHF
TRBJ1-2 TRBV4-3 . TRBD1 TGCGCCAGCAGCCAGGTCAGGGGGGCGGATGGCTACACCTTC CASSQVRGADGYTF
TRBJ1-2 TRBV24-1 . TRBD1 TGTGCCACCAGACCCGGGACAGGGTCCTACACCTTC CATRPGTGSYTF
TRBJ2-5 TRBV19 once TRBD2 TGTGCCAGTAGTATAGATCAGTGGACTAGCGGGAGGGCCGAGCAGACCCAGTACTTC CASSIDQWTSGRAEQTQYF
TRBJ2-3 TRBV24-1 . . TGTGCCACCAGTGAGCCCATGCGAGGAACCACAGATACGCAGTATTTT CATSEPMRGTTDTQYF
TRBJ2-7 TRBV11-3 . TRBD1 TGTGCCAGCAGCATGGGACAGGGCTACGAGCAGTACTTC CASSMGQGYEQYF
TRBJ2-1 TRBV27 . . TGTGCCAGCAGTACCTTAGCGGCAGGGTTTTACAATGAGCAGTTCTTC CASSTLAAGFYNEQFF
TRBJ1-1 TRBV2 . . TGTGCCAGCAGTGTAGTTAACACTGAAGCTTTCTTT CASSVVNTEAFF
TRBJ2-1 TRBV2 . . TGTGCCAGCAGTGAGGAAGGGACTGGTTTCTACAATGAGCAGTTCTTC CASSEEGTGFYNEQFF
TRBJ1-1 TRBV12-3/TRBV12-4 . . TGTGCCAGCAGTTTGCAGGAGAACACTGAAGCTTTCTTT CASSLQENTEAFF